Listed here are 29 T cell receptor beta chains from one sample, sequenced in a study of shared clonotypes between healthy human individuals. Sequencing was performed with immunoSEQ multiplex PCR; in TCRdb, only in-frame clones are kept and a portion is missing. The sample lists about 330,000 clones; around 87% were seen once. The sample was memory CD8+ T cells sorted from blood. The subset here: CD45RO+ cells pooled with CCR7-negative TemRA cells. The receptors here all came from a man between 18 and 35 years old in good health.

This clone came up once. The V and J genes are TRBV4-3 and TRBJ2-7; tentatively, D is TRBD1 (6 bases). The CDR3 is made up of 16 amino acids. Trimming stripped 0 bases from V and 1 base from J, with 13 bases between. Germline V gene sequence: CDR1 LGHNA, CDR2 YSLEER. The CDR3 bases are TGCGCCAGCAGCCAAGAAGTAGGACAGCTTTCCTACGAGCAGTACTTC. This gives the protein CASSQEVGQLSYEQYF.

V is TRBV6-5 and J is TRBJ1-1; TRBD1 is a possible D gene (6 bases). This CDR3 is built from 14 residues. V was trimmed by 0 bases and J by 10 bases, leaving 15 bases between them. Germline loops: CDR1 MNHEY, CDR2 SVGAGI. CDR3 sequence (DNA): TGTGCCAGCAGTTACTCCGAGGGGGAGATAGGAGCTTTCTTT. This codes for CASSYSEGEIGAFF.

The count of this clone is one. This chain connects TRBV12-2 to TRBJ1-5. TRBV12-2 is given as a pseudogene. The CDR3 consists of 19 residues. The CDR3 nucleotides are TGTGCAAGTCGCCCTCCGGAGGAGGGCTGGGGCTATAGCAATCAGCCCCAGCATTTT. Its translation is CASRPPEEGWGYSNQPQHF.

The V gene is TRBV4-1, the J gene TRBJ2-7, with 7 bases that match TRBD2. CDR3 size: 18 residues. V was clipped by 1 base and J by 3 bases; unmatched bases: 15. CDR1 and CDR2 from the germline V gene are MGHRA and YSYEKL. CDR3 in DNA: TGCGCCAGCAGCCAAGGGGGGGGACCGGGACTATTTCTCTACGAGCAGTACTTC. Encoded protein: CASSQGGGPGLFLYEQYF.

V is TRBV5-4 and J is TRBJ2-5; TRBD1 matches at 7 bases. Trimming at V came to 4 bases and at J to 5 bases, leaving 8 bases not matched to a gene. Germline CDR1 SGHNT, CDR2 YYREEE (reference sequence). This CDR3 spans 14 amino acids. The CDR3 spells CASSPTGEGETQYF. CDR3 DNA sequence: TGTGCCAGCAGCCCCACAGGGGAAGGGGAGACCCAGTACTTC.

The CDR3 protein is CASSFVARNTEAFF. CDR3 nucleotides: TGTGCCAGCAGTTTTGTGGCCAGGAACACTGAAGCTTTCTTT. The chain couples TRBV28 to TRBJ1-1; no firm D call. The V gene lost 3 bases and the J gene lost 1 base, with 9 bases spanning the gap. This CDR3 contains 14 residues. Germline V gene sequence: CDR1 MDHEN, CDR2 SYDVKM.

The rearrangement joins TRBV27 to TRBJ1-2; D is possibly TRBD1 (6 bases). V was cut by 6 bases and J by 8 bases, with 19 bases left in between. This CDR3 is 14 amino acids long. Germline CDR1 reads MNHEY; CDR2 reads SMNVEV (reference sequence). CDR3 loop: CASRPGTGAEGYTF. The CDR3 DNA reads TGTGCCAGCAGGCCCGGGACGGGGGCGGAAGGCTACACCTTC.

The rearrangement uses TRBV5-5 and TRBJ1-6, with D unclear. The germline V gene has CDR1 SGHKS and CDR2 YYEKEE (reference sequence). Trimming removed 0 bases at V and 9 bases at J, with 13 bases between. CDR3 length: 15 residues. The CDR3 sequence is CASSLGAVIGSPLHF. CDR3 nucleotides: TGTGCCAGCAGCTTGGGGGCAGTTATAGGTTCACCCCTCCACTTT. Together with reference TRBV5-5 and TRBJ1-6, the CDR3 gives the full variable domain: DAGVTQSPTHLIKTRGQQVTLRCSPISGHKSVSWYQQVLGQGPQFIFQYYEKEERGRGNFPDRFSARQFPNYSSELNVNALLLGDSALYLCASSLGAVIGSPLHFGNGTRLTVT.

The genes are TRBV4-3 and TRBJ2-2; D not resolved. With 0 bases removed from V and 6 bases from J, the gap between germline ends came to 11 bases. CDR1 is LGHNA, CDR2 YSLEER, per germline. The CDR3 has 15 residues. The CDR3 DNA reads TGCGCCAGCAGCCAAGATTCTAGGTGGTCCGGGGAGCTGTTTTTT. Translated, it gives CASSQDSRWSGELFF.

This rearrangement joins TRBV6-6 to TRBJ2-3, with TRBD2 matching 7 bases. Germline trimming cut 2 bases from V and 5 bases from J; bases unmatched to any gene: 7. The V gene's germline CDR1 is MNHNY and CDR2 SVGAGI (reference sequence). This CDR3 contains 15 residues. CDR3 sequence (DNA): TGTGCCAGCAGTTACCCCCCCGGGGGGATAGATACGCAGTATTTT. Protein: CASSYPPGGIDTQYF.

The chain recombines TRBV7-6 with TRBJ1-2; 9 nucleotides agree with TRBD1. V trimming: 1 base; J trimming: 7 bases; junction bases outside the gene matches: 7. Germline V gives CDR1 SGHVS, CDR2 FNYEAQ. The CDR3 covers 15 residues. CDR3 amino acids: CASSLEPGTGCGYTF. In DNA form, the CDR3 reads TGTGCCAGCAGCTTAGAGCCGGGGACAGGGTGTGGCTACACCTTC.

This clone was recorded once. The chain has TRBV11-2 and TRBJ2-3, with no clear D. From germline, CDR1 is SGHAT and CDR2 FQNNGV. The CDR3 is 11 amino acids. The ends were cut back, 5 bases at V and 6 bases at J, with 6 bases in the middle. This CDR3 is CASSAPDTQYF. CDR3 coding DNA: TGTGCCAGCAGCGCCCCGGATACGCAGTATTTT.

CDR3 sequence: CAMGSGYEQYF. The CDR3 bases are TGTGCCATGGGCTCGGGGTACGAGCAGTACTTC. This sequence joins TRBV10-3 and TRBJ2-7, with TRBD2 as a possible D gene (5 bases). Per the germline V gene, CDR1 is ENHRY and CDR2 is SYGVKD. The CDR3 extends over 11 amino acids. The V gene lost 9 bases and the J gene lost 4 bases, with 10 bases spanning the gap.

The chain recombines TRBV25-1 with TRBJ2-7, with D unresolved. V lost 2 bases and J 2 bases, leaving 4 bases between the germline ends. In germline, CDR1 is MGHDK, CDR2 SYGVNS. CDR3 size: 12 residues. In nucleotides, the CDR3 is TGTGCCAGCAGTGAAGGGGCCTACGAGCAGTACTTC. Translation gives CASSEGAYEQYF.

The V call is TRBV28, the J call TRBJ1-6, with D uncertain. Deletions cut 0 bases from V and 7 bases from J, with 13 bases between. This CDR3 region has 16 residues. Germline lookup yields CDR1 MDHEN and CDR2 SYDVKM. CDR3 DNA sequence: TGTGCCAGCAGTTTATGGTCAGTCGGTTTGAATTCACCCCTCCACTTT. It encodes CASSLWSVGLNSPLHF.

This clone has just one count. The chain carries TRBV27 and TRBJ1-1, with D tentatively TRBD1 (5 bases). Germline lookup yields CDR1 MNHEY and CDR2 SMNVEV (reference sequence). The CDR3 runs 13 residues. Trimming removed 2 bases from V and 6 bases from J, with 10 bases in between. CDR3 loop: CASSLIRGAEAFF. CDR3 bases: TGTGCCAGCAGTTTAATAAGGGGTGCTGAAGCTTTCTTT.

The chain joins TRBV4-3 to TRBJ2-1; D gene uncertain. Germline V gene lookup returns CDR1 LGHNA and CDR2 YSLEER. V was clipped by 4 bases and J by 10 bases, with 23 bases between them. The length of the CDR3 is 16 residues. CDR3 DNA sequence: TGCGCCAGCAGCCCATTCCACCACTACTCCAGCAGGGAGCAGTTCTTC. Translation gives CASSPFHHYSSREQFF.

The chain combines TRBV19 with TRBJ1-1, with no clear D. Trimming removed 5 bases at V and 3 bases at J, with 7 bases between. This CDR3 has 12 residues. From germline, CDR1 is LNHDA and CDR2 SQIVND (reference sequence). The CDR3 DNA reads TGTGCCAGTAGTTGGAGGGACACTGAAGCTTTCTTT. It encodes CASSWRDTEAFF.

V gene TRBV10-1 combines with J gene TRBJ2-7; TRBD2 matches 9 bases. Germline V gives CDR1 WNHNN, CDR2 SYGVQD (reference sequence). CDR3 size: 14 residues. The junction had 5 bases not matched to a gene; V was cut back by 6 bases and J by 2 bases. DNA for the CDR3: TGCGCCAGCAGCGGGACTAGCAACACCTACGAGCAGTACTTC. It yields the protein CASSGTSNTYEQYF.

This clone has more than one count but fewer than ten. The gene calls are TRBV6-5 and TRBJ2-7; no firm D call. Germline lookup yields CDR1 MNHEY and CDR2 SVGAGI. The CDR3 loop spans 13 amino acids. The ends were cut back, 5 bases at V and 3 bases at J, with 11 bases in the middle. Here the CDR3 DNA reads TGTGCCAGCAGTCTACGATGGGACTACGAGCAGTACTTC. It translates to CASSLRWDYEQYF.

The rearrangement joins TRBV28 to TRBJ1-1; D ambiguous. The CDR3 is 13 amino acids. Looked up from germline, CDR1 is MDHEN and CDR2 is SYDVKM. Trimming shortened V by 5 bases and J by 6 bases, and 13 bases separated the two germline ends. CDR3 DNA: TGTGCCAGCAGTATAAACCTTGACGCTGAAGCTTTCTTT. Its protein is CASSINLDAEAFF.

The chain is built from TRBV21-1 and TRBJ2-7; TRBD1 reflects the table's D call only, with no check against the DNA. TRBV21-1 corresponds to a pseudogene. This CDR3 comprises 13 residues. This chain's CDR3 is CASRVTGRHEQYF. The CDR3 bases are TGTGCCAGCAGAGTGACAGGGCGACACGAGCAGTACTTC.

The chain couples TRBV13 to TRBJ1-2; a possible D gene is TRBD1 (5 bases). CDR1 and CDR2 (germline): PRHDT, FYEKMQ (reference sequence). The CDR3 extends over 14 amino acids. Trimming shortened V by 3 bases and J by 4 bases, and 12 bases separated the two germline ends. This CDR3 reads CASSLAGSSYGYTF. The CDR3, as DNA: TGTGCCAGCAGCTTGGCAGGGTCGTCCTATGGCTACACCTTC. Using reference TRBV13 and TRBJ1-2 for the parts outside the CDR3, the full variable domain is AAGVIQSPRHLIKEKRETATLKCYPIPRHDTVYWYQQGPGQDPQFLISFYEKMQSDKGSIPDRFSAQQFSDYHSELNMSSLELGDSALYFCASSLAGSSYGYTFGSGTRLTVV.

Of note for this clone: This may be a read error: a much more frequent sequence differs by one nucleotide. The DNA of the CDR3 is TGTGCCAGCAGCTTAGACAACTACGAGCAGTACTTC. It is translated as CASSLDNYEQYF. The rearrangement joins TRBV11-2 to TRBJ2-7; no definite D call. Germline V lookup: CDR1 SGHAT, CDR2 FQNNGV. The V gene lost 0 bases and the J gene lost 3 bases, with 3 bases spanning the gap. The CDR3 sequence is 12 residues long.

This clone was seen a handful of times. V and J are TRBV5-8 and TRBJ2-7, with 11 bases that match TRBD2. The CDR3 is 15 residues long. Germline CDR1 is SGHTS and CDR2 is YDEGEE. The V gene end was trimmed by 4 bases and the J gene end by 6 bases; junction bases not matched to a gene: 9. The chain's CDR3 is CASSGGLAGITEQYF. The DNA of the CDR3 is TGTGCCAGCAGCGGTGGACTAGCGGGCATAACCGAGCAGTACTTC.

This clone is a singleton in its sample. The chain links TRBV4-1 to TRBJ2-7; 8 nucleotides align to TRBD2. Trimming removed 1 base from V and 6 bases from J; junction bases left unmatched: 8. Germline V gene lookup returns CDR1 MGHRA and CDR2 YSYEKL. The CDR3 consists of 15 residues. CDR3 sequence: CASSQVSGSSREQYF. The CDR3 coding sequence is TGCGCCAGCAGCCAAGTGAGCGGGAGTAGTCGCGAGCAGTACTTC.

The chain employs TRBV13 and TRBJ2-7; perhaps TRBD2 as D (7 bases). V lost 4 bases and J lost 3, with 19 bases in between. The CDR3 totals 16 residues. Germline loops: CDR1 PRHDT, CDR2 FYEKMQ (reference sequence). CDR3 region: CASSSPGTGRDYEQYF. DNA of the CDR3: TGTGCCAGCAGCTCCCCTGGAACAGGGAGGGACTACGAGCAGTACTTC.

This chain connects TRBV6-6 to TRBJ2-7; maybe TRBD1 (5 bases). CDR1 and CDR2 from the germline V gene are MNHNY and SVGAGI (reference sequence). Trimming left V 1 base short and J 5 bases short, with 15 bases between. This CDR3 has 15 amino acids. The CDR3 DNA reads as TGTGCCAGCAGTTACTTTTCCCAGGGCAGGGACGAGCAGTACTTC. Amino acids: CASSYFSQGRDEQYF.

The chain uses TRBV6-6 and TRBJ2-5; 8 bases line up with TRBD1. This CDR3 contains 14 residues. Trimming took 2 bases from V and 2 from J; bases not matched to a gene: 1. Per germline, CDR1 MNHNY and CDR2 SVGAGI (reference sequence). The CDR3 DNA is TGTGCCAGCAGTTACGGGACAGGTCAAGAGACCCAGTACTTC. As protein: CASSYGTGQETQYF.